This T cell receptor (beta chain) was sequenced in a study of T cells in Graves' hyperthyroidism and ophthalmopathy. This clonotype has just a few counts. A much larger clonotype is one base distant, so this may be a read error. No conserved phenylalanine or tryptophan is present at the end of the CDR3, so a read error is the likely explanation. It was RNA transcripts that yielded the amplified TCR beta CDR3 regions. Researchers ran a first-round RT-PCR on the TCR CDR3 using the HTBI primer set. TCRdb reanalysed the multiplex PCR reads using MiXCR and keeps one entry per CDR3 protein. The data hold 250,000 to 300,000 distinct CDR3 sequences, with roughly 13% observed a single time. The CDR3 totals 15 residues. The trim removed 6 bases at V and 3 bases at J, leaving 5 bases unmatched. The germline V gene has CDR1 SNHLY and CDR2 FYNNEI.

This sequence joins TRBV2 and TRBJ2-1; 10 bases are shared with TRBD1. The clonotype originates from a woman aged 40 to 49 with Graves' hyperthyroidism. Sequencing was done on a sample of blood. This chain's CDR3 is CASRTGTGDYNEQFL. CDR3 nucleotides: TGTGCCAGCAGAACCGGGACAGGGGACTACAATGAGCAGTTCCTC.